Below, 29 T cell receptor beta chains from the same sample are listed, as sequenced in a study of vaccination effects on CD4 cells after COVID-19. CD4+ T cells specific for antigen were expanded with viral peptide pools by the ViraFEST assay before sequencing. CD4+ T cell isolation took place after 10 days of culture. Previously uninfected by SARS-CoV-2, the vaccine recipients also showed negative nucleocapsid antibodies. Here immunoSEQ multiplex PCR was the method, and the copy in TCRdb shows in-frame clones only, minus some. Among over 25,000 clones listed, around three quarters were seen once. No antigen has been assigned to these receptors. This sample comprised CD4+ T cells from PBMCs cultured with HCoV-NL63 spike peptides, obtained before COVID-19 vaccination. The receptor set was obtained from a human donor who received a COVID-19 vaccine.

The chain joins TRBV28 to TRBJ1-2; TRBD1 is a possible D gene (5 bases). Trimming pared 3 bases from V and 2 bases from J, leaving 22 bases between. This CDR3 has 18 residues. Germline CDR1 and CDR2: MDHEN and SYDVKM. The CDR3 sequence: CASSLYGGMLDGNYGYTF. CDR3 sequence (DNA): TGTGCCAGCAGTTTGTACGGGGGAATGTTGGACGGAAACTATGGCTACACCTTC.

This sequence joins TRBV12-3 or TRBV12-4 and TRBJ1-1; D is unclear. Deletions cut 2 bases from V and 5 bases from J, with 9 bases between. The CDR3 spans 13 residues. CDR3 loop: CASSLTGETEAFF. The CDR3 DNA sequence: TGTGCCAGCAGTTTAACCGGGGAGACTGAAGCTTTCTTT.

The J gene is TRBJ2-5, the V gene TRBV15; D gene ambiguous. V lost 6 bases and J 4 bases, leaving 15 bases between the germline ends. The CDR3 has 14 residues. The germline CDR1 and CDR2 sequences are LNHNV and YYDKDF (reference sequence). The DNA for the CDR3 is TGTGCCACCAGGGTTGAAACGGCGGTAGAGACCCAGTACTTC. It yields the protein CATRVETAVETQYF.

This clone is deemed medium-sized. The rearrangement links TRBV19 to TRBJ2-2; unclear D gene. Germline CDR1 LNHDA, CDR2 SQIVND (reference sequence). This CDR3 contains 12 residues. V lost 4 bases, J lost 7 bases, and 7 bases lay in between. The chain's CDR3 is CASSSRVGELFF. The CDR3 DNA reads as TGTGCCAGTAGTAGCCGGGTCGGGGAGCTGTTTTTT.

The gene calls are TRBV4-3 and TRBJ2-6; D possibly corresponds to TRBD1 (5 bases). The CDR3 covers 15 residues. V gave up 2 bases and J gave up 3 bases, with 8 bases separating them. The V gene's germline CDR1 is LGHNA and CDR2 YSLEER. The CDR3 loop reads CASSQQGFGANVLTF. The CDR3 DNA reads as TGCGCCAGCAGCCAACAGGGTTTTGGGGCCAACGTCCTGACTTTC.

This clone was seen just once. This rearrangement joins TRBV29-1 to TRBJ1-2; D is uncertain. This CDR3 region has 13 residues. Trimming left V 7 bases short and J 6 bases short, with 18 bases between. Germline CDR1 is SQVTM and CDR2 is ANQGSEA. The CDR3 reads CSGENPGSNGYTF. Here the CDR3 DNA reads TGCAGCGGCGAAAACCCCGGGTCGAATGGCTACACCTTC.

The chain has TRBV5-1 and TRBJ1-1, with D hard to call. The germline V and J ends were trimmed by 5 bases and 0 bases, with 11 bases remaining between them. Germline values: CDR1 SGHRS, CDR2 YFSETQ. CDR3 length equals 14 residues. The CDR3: CASSPPLMNTEAFF. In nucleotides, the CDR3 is TGCGCCAGCAGTCCGCCACTGATGAACACTGAAGCTTTCTTT.

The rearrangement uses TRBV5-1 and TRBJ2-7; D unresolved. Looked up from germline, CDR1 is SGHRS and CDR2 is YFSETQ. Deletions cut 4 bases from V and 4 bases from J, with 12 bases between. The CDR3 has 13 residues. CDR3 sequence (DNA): TGCGCCAGCAGCCCGTCTGAACTATACGAGCAGTACTTC. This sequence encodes CASSPSELYEQYF.

Written as DNA, the CDR3 is TGCAGCGTTGAGGGCGGGACTAGCGGGGGGTACCAAGAGACCCAGTACTTC. Amino acid sequence: CSVEGGTSGGYQETQYF. This sequence joins TRBV29-1 and TRBJ2-5, with 15 nucleotides matching TRBD2. The CDR3 covers 17 residues. J gave up 0 bases and V 3 bases, and 5 bases lay outside the gene matches. Looked up from germline, CDR1 is SQVTM and CDR2 is ANQGSEA.

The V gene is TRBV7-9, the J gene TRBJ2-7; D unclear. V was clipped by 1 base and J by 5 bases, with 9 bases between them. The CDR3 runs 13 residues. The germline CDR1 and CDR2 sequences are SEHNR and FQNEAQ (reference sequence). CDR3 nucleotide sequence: TGTGCCAGCAGCTTAGATGTGACCCACGAGCAGTACTTC. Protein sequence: CASSLDVTHEQYF. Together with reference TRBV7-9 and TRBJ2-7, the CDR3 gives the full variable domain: DTGVSQNPRHKITKRGQNVTFRCDPISEHNRLYWYRQTLGQGPEFLTYFQNEAQLEKSRLLSDRFSAERPKGSFSTLEIQRTEQGDSAMYLCASSLDVTHEQYFGPGTRLTVT.

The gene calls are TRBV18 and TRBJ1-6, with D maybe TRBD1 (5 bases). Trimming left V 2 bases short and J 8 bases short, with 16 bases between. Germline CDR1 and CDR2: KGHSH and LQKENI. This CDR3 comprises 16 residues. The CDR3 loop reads CASSPLSGKVDSPLHF. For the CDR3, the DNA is TGTGCCAGCTCACCATTATCAGGGAAGGTGGATTCACCCCTCCACTTT.

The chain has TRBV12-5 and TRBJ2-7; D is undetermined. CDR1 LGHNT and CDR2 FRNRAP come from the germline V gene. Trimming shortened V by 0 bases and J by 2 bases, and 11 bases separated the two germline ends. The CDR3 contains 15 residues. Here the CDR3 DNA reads TGTGCTAGTGGTTTGGTAACAGTGAACCCCTACGAGCAGTACTTC. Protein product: CASGLVTVNPYEQYF.

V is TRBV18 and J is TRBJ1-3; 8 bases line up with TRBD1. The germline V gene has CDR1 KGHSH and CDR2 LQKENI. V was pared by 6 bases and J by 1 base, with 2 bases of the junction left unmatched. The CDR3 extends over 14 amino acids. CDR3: CASSGQGSGNTIYF. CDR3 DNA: TGTGCCAGCTCCGGACAGGGATCTGGAAACACCATATATTTT. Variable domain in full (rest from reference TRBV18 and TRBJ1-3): NAGVMQNPRHLVRRRGQEARLRCSPMKGHSHVYWYRQLPEEGLKFMVYLQKENIIDESGMPKERFSAEFPKEGPSILRIQQVVRGDSAAYFCASSGQGSGNTIYFGEGSWLTVV.

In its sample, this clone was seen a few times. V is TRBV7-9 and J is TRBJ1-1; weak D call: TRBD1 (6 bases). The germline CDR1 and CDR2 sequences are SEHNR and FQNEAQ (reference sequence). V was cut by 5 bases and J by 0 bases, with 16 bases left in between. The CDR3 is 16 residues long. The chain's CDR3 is CASSLGTRYMNTEAFF. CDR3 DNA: TGTGCCAGCAGCCTCGGGACAAGATACATGAACACTGAAGCTTTCTTT. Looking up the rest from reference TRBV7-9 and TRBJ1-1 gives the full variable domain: DTGVSQNPRHKITKRGQNVTFRCDPISEHNRLYWYRQTLGQGPEFLTYFQNEAQLEKSRLLSDRFSAERPKGSFSTLEIQRTEQGDSAMYLCASSLGTRYMNTEAFFGQGTRLTVV.

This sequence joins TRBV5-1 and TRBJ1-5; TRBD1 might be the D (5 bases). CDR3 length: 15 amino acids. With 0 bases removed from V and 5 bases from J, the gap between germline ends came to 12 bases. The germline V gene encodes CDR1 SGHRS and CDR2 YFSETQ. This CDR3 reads CASSLDQGRDQPQHF. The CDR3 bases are TGCGCCAGCAGCTTGGACCAGGGTCGGGATCAGCCCCAGCATTTT.

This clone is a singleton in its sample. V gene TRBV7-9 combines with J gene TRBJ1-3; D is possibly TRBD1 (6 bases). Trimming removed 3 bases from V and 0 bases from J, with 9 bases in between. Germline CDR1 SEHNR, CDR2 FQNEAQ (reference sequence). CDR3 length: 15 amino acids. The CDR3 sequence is CASSLDSLSGNTIYF. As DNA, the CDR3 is TGTGCCAGCAGCTTGGACAGCCTCTCTGGAAACACCATATATTTT.

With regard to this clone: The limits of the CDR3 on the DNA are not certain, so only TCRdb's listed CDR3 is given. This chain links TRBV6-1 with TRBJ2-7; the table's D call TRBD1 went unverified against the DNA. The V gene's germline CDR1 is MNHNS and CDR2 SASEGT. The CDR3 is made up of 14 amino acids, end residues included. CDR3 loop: CASSSSTGSYEQYF.

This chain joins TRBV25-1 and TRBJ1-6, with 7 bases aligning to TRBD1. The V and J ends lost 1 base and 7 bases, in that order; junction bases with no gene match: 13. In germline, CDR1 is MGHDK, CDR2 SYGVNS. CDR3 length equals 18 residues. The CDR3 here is CASSELNLGRTGNSPLHF. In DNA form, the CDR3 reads TGTGCCAGCAGTGAATTGAATTTGGGGCGGACAGGAAATTCACCCCTCCACTTT.

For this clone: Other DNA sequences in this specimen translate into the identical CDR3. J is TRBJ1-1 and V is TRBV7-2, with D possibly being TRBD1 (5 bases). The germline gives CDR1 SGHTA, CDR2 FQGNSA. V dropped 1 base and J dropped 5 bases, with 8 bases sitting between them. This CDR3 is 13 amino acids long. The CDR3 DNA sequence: TGTGCCAGCAGCTTAGAGCGGGGGACTGAAGCTTTCTTT. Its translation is CASSLERGTEAFF. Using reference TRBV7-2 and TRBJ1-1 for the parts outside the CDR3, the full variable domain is GAGVSQSPSNKVTEKGKDVELRCDPISGHTALYWYRQSLGQGLEFLIYFQGNSAPDKSGLPSDRFSAERTGGSVSTLTIQRTQQEDSAVYLCASSLERGTEAFFGQGTRLTVV.

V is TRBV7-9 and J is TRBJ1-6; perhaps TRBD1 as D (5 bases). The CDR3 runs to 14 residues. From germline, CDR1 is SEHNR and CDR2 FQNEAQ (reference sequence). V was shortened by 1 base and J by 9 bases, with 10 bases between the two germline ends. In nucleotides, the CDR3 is TGTGCCAGCAGCTTAGGCCAGGGAAGTTCACCCCTCCACTTT. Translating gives CASSLGQGSSPLHF.

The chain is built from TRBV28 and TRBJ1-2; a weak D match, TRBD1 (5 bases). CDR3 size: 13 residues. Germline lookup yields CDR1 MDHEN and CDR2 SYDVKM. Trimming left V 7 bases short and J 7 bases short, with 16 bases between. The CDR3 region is CASTSVRATGYTF. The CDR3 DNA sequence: TGTGCCAGCACTTCGGTCAGGGCTACTGGCTACACCTTC.

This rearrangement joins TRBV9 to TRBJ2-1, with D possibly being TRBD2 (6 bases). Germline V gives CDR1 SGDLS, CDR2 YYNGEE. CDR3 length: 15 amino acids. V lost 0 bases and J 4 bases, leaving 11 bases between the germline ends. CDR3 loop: CASSVALARYNEQFF. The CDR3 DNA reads TGTGCCAGCAGCGTAGCCCTAGCGCGGTACAATGAGCAGTTCTTC.

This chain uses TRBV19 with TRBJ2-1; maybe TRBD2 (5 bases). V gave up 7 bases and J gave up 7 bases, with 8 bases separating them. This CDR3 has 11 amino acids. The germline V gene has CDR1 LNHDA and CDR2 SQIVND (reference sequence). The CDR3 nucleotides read TGTGCCAGTAACCGGGAAAATGAGCAGTTCTTC. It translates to CASNRENEQFF.

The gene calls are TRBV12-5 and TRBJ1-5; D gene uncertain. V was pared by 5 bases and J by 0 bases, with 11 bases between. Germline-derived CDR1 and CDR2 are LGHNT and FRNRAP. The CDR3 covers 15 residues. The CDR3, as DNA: TGTGCTAGTGGTCCCTATCAATATAGCAATCAGCCCCAGCATTTT. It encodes CASGPYQYSNQPQHF.

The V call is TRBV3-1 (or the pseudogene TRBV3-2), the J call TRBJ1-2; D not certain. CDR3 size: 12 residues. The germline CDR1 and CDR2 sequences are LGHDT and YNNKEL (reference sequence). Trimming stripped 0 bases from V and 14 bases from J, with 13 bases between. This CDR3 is CASSQDLGRTTF. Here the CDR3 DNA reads TGTGCCAGCAGCCAAGATTTGGGGAGGACTACCTTC.

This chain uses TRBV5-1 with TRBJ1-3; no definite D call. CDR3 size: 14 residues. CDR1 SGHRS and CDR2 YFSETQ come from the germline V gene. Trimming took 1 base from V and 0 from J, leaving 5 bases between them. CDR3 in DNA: TGCGCCAGCAGCTTGCTTGGCTCTGGAAACACCATATATTTT. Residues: CASSLLGSGNTIYF.

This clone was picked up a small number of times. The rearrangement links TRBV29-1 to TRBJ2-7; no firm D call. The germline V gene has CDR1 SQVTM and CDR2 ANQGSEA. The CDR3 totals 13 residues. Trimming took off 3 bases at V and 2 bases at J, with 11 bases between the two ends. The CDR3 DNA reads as TGCAGCGTTGACCACGCAGGTACCTACGAGCAGTACTTC. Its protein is CSVDHAGTYEQYF.

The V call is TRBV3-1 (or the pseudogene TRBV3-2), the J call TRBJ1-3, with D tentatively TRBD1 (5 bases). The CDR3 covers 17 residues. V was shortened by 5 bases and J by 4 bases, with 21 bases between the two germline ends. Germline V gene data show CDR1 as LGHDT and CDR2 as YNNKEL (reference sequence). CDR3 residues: CASSEPRPGGRGNTIYF. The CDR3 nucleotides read TGTGCCAGCAGCGAACCCCGCCCGGGGGGGAGGGGAAACACCATATATTTT.

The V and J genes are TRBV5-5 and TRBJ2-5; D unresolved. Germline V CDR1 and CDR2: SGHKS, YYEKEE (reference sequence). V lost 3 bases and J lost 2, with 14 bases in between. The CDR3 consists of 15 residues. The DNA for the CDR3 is TGTGCCAGCAGCTCGGGTCAGCTGATACAAGAGACCCAGTACTTC. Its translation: CASSSGQLIQETQYF.